This TCR beta chain was profiled in a study of identical twins. This clonotype came up a few times. What it binds is unknown. TCRdb reprocessed the 5' RACE reads with MiXCR, giving one entry per CDR3 protein. The data contain around 290,000 distinct CDR3 sequences, nearly 9.5% of them singletons. Overall study results and limits: Twin-shared out-of-frame alpha sequences showed excess low generation probability.

The length of the CDR3 is 17 residues. V lost 5 bases and J 2 bases, leaving 23 bases between the germline ends. CDR1 is DFQATT and CDR2 is SNEGSKA in the germline V gene (reference sequence). This sample also belongs to another study, concerning yellow fever vaccine responses in identical twins.

The V and J genes are TRBV20-1 and TRBJ2-3; perhaps D is TRBD1 or TRBD2 (5 bases each). This TCR came from a woman under 30 in good health. Specimen: CD8+ T cells sorted from blood. In DNA, the CDR3 is TGCAGTGCTTCGCAACGGGACCCCAATTTTCCCACAGATACGCAGTATTTT. This sequence encodes CSASQRDPNFPTDTQYF.